The clone carrying this TCR beta chain was detected many times. No antigen is known for it. Time point noted: patch test 1, 2 weeks after DPC sensitization. As for treatment: therapeutic diphenylcyclopropenone sensitization with weekly scalp DPC. The study extracted total RNA from unfractionated whole blood. Per the original methods: The number of TCRs in each sample had a median of approximately 96,000 and spanned about 23,224 to 690,600. TCRdb re-called the RACE reads through MiXCR, storing one row per CDR3 protein. What appears here as the V and J calls and clone size reflects TCRdb's work, not the paper's. This repertoire shows under 450,000 distinct CDR3 sequences, more than 4.5% found once; its top ten account for under 3%. The data originate from a study of human T cells and chemical hapten exposure. Study overall: On about 2 cm by about 2 cm of upper inner arm skin, sensitization was performed with 2% DPC. Whole-study findings and limits: The study found expanded TCRs formed significantly more large CDR3 similarity clusters than controls.

CDR3 size: 14 residues. The germline V and J ends were trimmed by 7 bases and 3 bases, with 12 bases remaining between them. In germline, CDR1 is SEHNR, CDR2 FQNEAQ (reference sequence). The sequence was obtained from a woman aged 45 to 65 with alopecia areata. Some clones in this sample may be carry-over from other donors' samples. The chain links TRBV7-9 to TRBJ2-2, with D perhaps given as TRBD1 or TRBD2 (6 bases each). Specimen: whole blood, collected in connection with sensitization to the hapten diphenylcyclopropenone (DPC). The CDR3 DNA is TGTGCCAGCACTTGGAGGGGGGACACCGGGGAGCTGTTTTTT. Translating it yields CASTWRGDTGELFF.